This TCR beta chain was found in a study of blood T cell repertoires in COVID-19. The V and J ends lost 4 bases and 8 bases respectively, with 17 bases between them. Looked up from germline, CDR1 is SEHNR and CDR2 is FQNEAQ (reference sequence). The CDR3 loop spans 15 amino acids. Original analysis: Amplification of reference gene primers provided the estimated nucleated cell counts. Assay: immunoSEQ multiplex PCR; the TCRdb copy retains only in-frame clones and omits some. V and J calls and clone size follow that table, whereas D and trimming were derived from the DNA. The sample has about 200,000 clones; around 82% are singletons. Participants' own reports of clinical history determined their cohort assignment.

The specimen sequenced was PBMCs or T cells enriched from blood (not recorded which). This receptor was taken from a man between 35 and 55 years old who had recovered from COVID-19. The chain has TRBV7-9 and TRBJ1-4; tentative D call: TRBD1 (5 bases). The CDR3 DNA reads TGTGCCAGCAGCTACCGGGCGGTTCCAGGGGAAAAACTGTTTTTT. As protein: CASSYRAVPGEKLFF.